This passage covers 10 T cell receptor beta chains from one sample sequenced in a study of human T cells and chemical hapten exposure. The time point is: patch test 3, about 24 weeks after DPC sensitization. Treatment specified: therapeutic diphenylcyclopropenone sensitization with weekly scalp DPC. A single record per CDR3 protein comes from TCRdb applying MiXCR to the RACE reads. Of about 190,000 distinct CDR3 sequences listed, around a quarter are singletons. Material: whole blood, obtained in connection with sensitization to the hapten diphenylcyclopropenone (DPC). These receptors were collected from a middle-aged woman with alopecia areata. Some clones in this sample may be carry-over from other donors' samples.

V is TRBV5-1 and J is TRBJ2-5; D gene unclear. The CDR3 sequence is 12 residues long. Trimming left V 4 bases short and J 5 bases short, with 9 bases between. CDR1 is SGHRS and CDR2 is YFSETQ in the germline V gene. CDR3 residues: CASSPHGETQYF. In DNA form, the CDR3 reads TGCGCCAGCAGCCCTCATGGGGAGACCCAGTACTTC.

The CDR3 protein is CASSVTGSAGGSPLHF. CDR3 sequence (DNA): TGTGCCAGCAGCGTAACAGGCTCTGCTGGGGGGTCACCCCTCCACTTT. V and J are TRBV7-2 and TRBJ1-6; D is perhaps TRBD1 (5 bases). Germline CDR1 and CDR2: SGHTA and FQGNSA. V was cut by 5 bases and J by 10 bases, with 21 bases left in between. This CDR3 spans 16 amino acids.

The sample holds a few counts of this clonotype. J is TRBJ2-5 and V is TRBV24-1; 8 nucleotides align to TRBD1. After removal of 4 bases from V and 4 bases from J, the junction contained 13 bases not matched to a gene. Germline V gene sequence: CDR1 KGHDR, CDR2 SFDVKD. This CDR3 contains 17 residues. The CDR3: CATSDPKTGDDLETQYF. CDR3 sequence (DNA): TGTGCCACCAGTGACCCGAAGACAGGGGACGACTTAGAGACCCAGTACTTC.

In DNA form, the CDR3 reads TGTGCCAGCAGTTCCTCTATCGAGCAGTACTTC. Translation gives CASSSSIEQYF. V is TRBV12-3 or TRBV12-4 and J is TRBJ2-7; no reliable D call. V gave up 4 bases and J gave up 6 bases, with 7 bases separating them. This CDR3 has 11 amino acids.

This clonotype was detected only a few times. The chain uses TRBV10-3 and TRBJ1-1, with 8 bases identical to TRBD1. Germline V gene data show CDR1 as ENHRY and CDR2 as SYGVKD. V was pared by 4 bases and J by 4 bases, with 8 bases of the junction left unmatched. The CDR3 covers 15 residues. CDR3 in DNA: TGTGCCATCAGTGCGACGGACAGGGCGTCCACTGAAGCTTTCTTT. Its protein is CAISATDRASTEAFF.

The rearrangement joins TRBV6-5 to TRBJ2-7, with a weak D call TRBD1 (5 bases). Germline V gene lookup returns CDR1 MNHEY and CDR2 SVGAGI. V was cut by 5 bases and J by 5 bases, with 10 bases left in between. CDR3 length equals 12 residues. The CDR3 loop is CASSGRQNEQYF. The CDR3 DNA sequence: TGTGCCAGCAGTGGACGACAGAACGAGCAGTACTTC.

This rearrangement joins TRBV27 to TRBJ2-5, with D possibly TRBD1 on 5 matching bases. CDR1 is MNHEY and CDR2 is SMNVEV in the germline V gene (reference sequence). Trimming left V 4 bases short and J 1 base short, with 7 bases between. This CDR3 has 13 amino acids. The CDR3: CASSWQGQETQYF. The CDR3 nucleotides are TGTGCCAGCAGTTGGCAGGGCCAAGAGACCCAGTACTTC.

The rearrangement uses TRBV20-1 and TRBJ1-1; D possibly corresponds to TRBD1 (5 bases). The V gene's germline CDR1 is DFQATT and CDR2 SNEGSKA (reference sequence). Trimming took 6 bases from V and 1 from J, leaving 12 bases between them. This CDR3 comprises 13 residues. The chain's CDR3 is CSAHRQGNTEAFF. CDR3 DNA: TGCAGTGCCCACCGGCAGGGGAACACTGAAGCTTTCTTT.

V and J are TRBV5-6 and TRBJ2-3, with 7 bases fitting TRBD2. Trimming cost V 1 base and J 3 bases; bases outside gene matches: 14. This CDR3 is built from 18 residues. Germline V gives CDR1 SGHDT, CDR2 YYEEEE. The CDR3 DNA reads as TGTGCCAGCAGCTTGCGGCAGGATGAAGCGGGACGAACAGATACGCAGTATTTT. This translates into CASSLRQDEAGRTDTQYF.

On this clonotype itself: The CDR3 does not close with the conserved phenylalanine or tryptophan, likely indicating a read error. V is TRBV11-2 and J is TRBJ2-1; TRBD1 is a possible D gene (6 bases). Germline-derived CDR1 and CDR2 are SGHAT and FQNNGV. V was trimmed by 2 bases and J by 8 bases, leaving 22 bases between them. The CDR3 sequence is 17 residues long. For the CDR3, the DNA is TGTGCCAGCAGCTTAAGGACTTCGACAGGTGCTTTGGATGAGCAGTTCCTC. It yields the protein CASSLRTSTGALDEQFL.